The 5 T cell receptor beta chains below all came from one sample that was sequenced in a study of blood T cell repertoires in COVID-19. Clones were read by immunoSEQ multiplex PCR, and TCRdb kept only the in-frame ones, dropping some. The data contain a few hundred thousand clones, 70% to 90% of them seen just once; the ten biggest clones take up just over 6.5%. Material: PBMCs or T cells enriched from blood (not recorded which). The receptor source for this set is a woman between 50 and 59 years old who had been exposed to COVID-19.

This chain links TRBV19 with TRBJ1-1; TRBD1 matches at 7 bases. The CDR3 totals 14 residues. V gave up 3 bases and J gave up 4 bases; unmatched junction bases: 5. Germline loops: CDR1 LNHDA, CDR2 SQIVND (reference sequence). The CDR3 reads CASSILGGLTEAFF. CDR3 bases: TGTGCCAGTAGTATTTTAGGGGGCCTCACTGAAGCTTTCTTT.

V and J are TRBV28 and TRBJ1-2; 9 bases fit TRBD1. The CDR3 consists of 15 residues. Trimming removed 7 bases from V and 3 bases from J; junction bases left unmatched: 9. Germline V gene lookup returns CDR1 MDHEN and CDR2 SYDVKM. CDR3 sequence (DNA): TGTGCCAGCACCTATGGGACAGGGTACTACTATGGCTACACCTTC. Its translation: CASTYGTGYYYGYTF.

The chain couples TRBV5-6 to TRBJ2-3; D gene ambiguous. The CDR3 runs to 15 residues. Trimming took off 0 bases at V and 4 bases at J, with 12 bases between the two ends. CDR1 is SGHDT and CDR2 is YYEEEE in the germline V gene. In DNA form, the CDR3 reads TGTGCCAGCAGCTTGGGCAATAGTCCATCAGATACGCAGTATTTT. Translated, it gives CASSLGNSPSDTQYF.

The chain joins TRBV18 to TRBJ2-7; maybe TRBD2 (6 bases). In germline, CDR1 is KGHSH, CDR2 LQKENI. V was clipped by 3 bases and J by 2 bases, with 11 bases between them. This CDR3 comprises 14 residues. CDR3 sequence reads: CASSPLGGAYEQYF. The CDR3 region has the DNA TGTGCCAGCTCACCCCTCGGGGGAGCCTACGAGCAGTACTTC.

This clone occurred once. The V call is TRBV30, the J call TRBJ1-1; D remains ambiguous. The CDR3 sequence is 14 residues long. The germline V and J ends were trimmed by 0 bases and 0 bases, with 8 bases remaining between them. Germline loops: CDR1 GTSNPN, CDR2 SVGIG (reference sequence). The CDR3 loop is CAWSVRDMNTEAFF. CDR3 sequence (DNA): TGTGCCTGGAGTGTGAGGGATATGAACACTGAAGCTTTCTTT.